This T cell receptor (beta chain) derives from a study of cytomegalovirus exposure and HLA in healthy donors. General observations from the study: At a 0.05 false discovery rate, a later analysis found some 17,000 TCR beta sequences to be associated with HLA alleles.

Turning to this clone: The target antigen is unknown.

This PCR relied on a set of 60 Vbeta primers and 13 Jbeta primers. Original processing notes: Later analysis identified 88 million or so unique TCR beta chains, 8.5 million to 13 million shared. Clones were read by immunoSEQ multiplex PCR, and TCRdb kept only the in-frame ones, dropping some. V and J calls and clone size come straight from that table; D and trimming were deduced from the DNA. The sample records more than 80,000 clones, about four fifths being singletons. Those who donated were healthy bone marrow donors. Germline values: CDR1 SGHTA, CDR2 FQGTGA. This CDR3 is built from 14 residues. Trimming removed 1 base at V and 1 base at J, with 7 bases between.

The sequence came from a woman in her sixties or seventies in good health and CMV-seropositive. Sequenced sample: PBMCs. J is TRBJ2-5 and V is TRBV7-3; D perhaps matches TRBD1 (6 bases). The CDR3 coding sequence is TGTGCCAGCAGCTTAAGCAGGGGCCAAGAGACCCAGTACTTC. Amino acids: CASSLSRGQETQYF.